This TCR beta chain comes out of a study of shared clonotypes between healthy human individuals. Points from the study as a whole: Despite large depth, rarefaction showed incomplete sorted-subset sequencing. The study found about 4.6% of naive CD4 clonotypes shared across a handful of donors.

Donors comprised only Caucasian adults living in Nashville, Tennessee. CDR1 is ENHRY and CDR2 is SYGVKD in the germline V gene. The CDR3 has 17 residues. V shed 3 bases, J shed 11 bases, and the junction held 15 bases outside the gene matches. TCRdb's table, derived via immunoSEQ multiplex PCR, lists solely in-frame clones and lacks some. There are roughly 2.2 million clones in the sample; over 90% occur only once, and 0.39% lies in the top ten. Of note for this clone: Its antigen remains unidentified.

The clonotype comes from a man in his late teens or twenties in good health. Some clones in this sample may be carry-over from other donors' samples. V gene TRBV10-3 combines with J gene TRBJ2-5; 13 positions match TRBD2. Specimen: naive CD4+ T cells from PBMCs. Subset indicated: CD45RA+ positively selected. The CDR3 spells CAISDPYPGTSGMNQYF. The CDR3 coding sequence is TGTGCCATCAGTGACCCTTACCCCGGGACTAGCGGGATGAATCAGTACTTC.